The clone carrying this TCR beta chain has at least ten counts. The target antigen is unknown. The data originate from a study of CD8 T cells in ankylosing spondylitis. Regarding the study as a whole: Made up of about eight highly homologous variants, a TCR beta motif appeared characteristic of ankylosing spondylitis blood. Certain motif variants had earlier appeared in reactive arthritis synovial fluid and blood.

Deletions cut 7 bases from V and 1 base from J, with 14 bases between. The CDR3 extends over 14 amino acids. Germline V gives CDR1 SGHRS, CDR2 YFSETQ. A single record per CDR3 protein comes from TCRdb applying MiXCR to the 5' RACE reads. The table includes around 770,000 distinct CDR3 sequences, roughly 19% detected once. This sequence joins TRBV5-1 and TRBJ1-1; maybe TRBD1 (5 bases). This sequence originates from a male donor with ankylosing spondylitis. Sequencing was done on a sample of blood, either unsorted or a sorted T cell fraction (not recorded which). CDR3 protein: CASSDSGGNTEAFF. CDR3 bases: TGCGCCAGCTCCGACAGTGGAGGGAACACTGAAGCTTTCTTT.